The 8 T cell receptor beta chains below were found in one sample sequenced in a study of T cell responses to AZD1222 COVID-19 vaccine (dated by TCRdb to 2020 to 2023). The time point label corresponds to: sample from adult after SARS-CoV-2 infection, after symptom onset. Library method: the immunoSEQ multiplex PCR assay. TCRdb provides this immuneACCESS table in a form limited to in-frame rearrangements. Some clones are lacking; in checked studies, under half of them reflect an unresolved V gene, and why the rest are absent is not known. The sample profile shows around 140,000 clones; 90% to 95% of them were found once. The ten biggest clones cover roughly an eighth of the sample. Sequenced here: peripheral blood, sampled after recovery from COVID-19. The receptors come from an adult who had recovered from COVID-19.

This clone was counted a single time. V gene TRBV28 combines with J gene TRBJ2-2; a possible D gene is TRBD1 (6 bases). Germline V gene sequence: CDR1 MDHEN, CDR2 SYDVKM. The CDR3 totals 16 residues. Trimming removed 3 bases from V and 1 base from J, with 12 bases in between. The CDR3 DNA is TGTGCCAGCAGTTTGCTTGGGGGCATGAACACCGGGGAGCTGTTTTTT. This sequence encodes CASSLLGGMNTGELFF.

V gene TRBV18 combines with J gene TRBJ1-3; the match to TRBD1 covers 8 bases. The CDR3 has 20 amino acids. Unmatched junction bases numbered 17, after V lost 4 bases and J lost 0 bases. The germline V gene has CDR1 KGHSH and CDR2 LQKENI. CDR3 sequence reads: CASSQQIKIGQGSSGNTIYF. As DNA, the CDR3 is TGTGCCAGCTCACAACAAATTAAAATCGGACAGGGTTCCTCTGGAAACACCATATATTTT.

The chain links TRBV30 to TRBJ1-2; tentatively, D is TRBD1 (6 bases). The germline V gene has CDR1 GTSNPN and CDR2 SVGIG (reference sequence). V lost 1 base to trimming and J lost 8 bases, with 14 bases between them. This CDR3 has 13 amino acids. CDR3 loop: CAWSARDMRGYTF. The CDR3 nucleotides are TGTGCCTGGAGTGCAAGGGACATGCGGGGCTACACCTTC.

CDR3 coding DNA: TGTGCCAGCAGCTTCACAGAGCGAAGCTCCTACAATGAGCAGTTCTTC. Its protein product is CASSFTERSSYNEQFF. The chain employs TRBV9 and TRBJ2-1; D call uncertain. The germline gives CDR1 SGDLS, CDR2 YYNGEE. The CDR3 totals 16 residues. V lost 4 bases and J 0 bases, leaving 14 bases between the germline ends. Using reference TRBV9 and TRBJ2-1 for the parts outside the CDR3, the full variable domain is DSGVTQTPKHLITATGQRVTLRCSPRSGDLSVYWYQQSLDQGLQFLIQYYNGEERAKGNILERFSAQQFPDLHSELNLSSLELGDSALYFCASSFTERSSYNEQFFGPGTRLTVL.

The V and J genes are TRBV6-5 and TRBJ1-5; tentatively, D is TRBD1 (5 bases). Germline assignment: CDR1 MNHEY and CDR2 SVGAGI. Trimming stripped 5 bases from V and 2 bases from J, with 13 bases between. This CDR3 is built from 15 residues. The chain's CDR3 is CASSLQDGGNQPQHF. The DNA for the CDR3 is TGTGCCAGCAGTCTACAGGACGGGGGCAATCAGCCCCAGCATTTT.

The chain is built from TRBV5-1 and TRBJ2-5; D gene unclear. Germline CDR1 is SGHRS and CDR2 is YFSETQ. V was shortened by 6 bases and J by 2 bases, with 17 bases between the two germline ends. CDR3 length equals 15 residues. CDR3 DNA: TGCGCCAGCACCGATCTCCCGGAAGGACAAGAGACCCAGTACTTC. This translates into CASTDLPEGQETQYF.

The gene calls are TRBV2 and TRBJ2-4, with a weak D call TRBD2 (7 bases). The germline CDR1 and CDR2 sequences are SNHLY and FYNNEI. Trimming removed 4 bases at V and 9 bases at J, with 19 bases between. The CDR3 extends over 15 amino acids. CDR3 nucleotides: TGTGCCAGCAGTGGGAGAAGGACTAGGGGGGTCATTCAGTACTTC. Amino acid sequence: CASSGRRTRGVIQYF.

The genes are TRBV4-2 and TRBJ1-1; D ambiguous. This CDR3 comprises 16 residues. Germline values: CDR1 LGHNA, CDR2 YNFKEQ. The V end was cut by 2 bases, the J end by 0 bases, with 13 bases between. The CDR3 DNA sequence: TGTGCCAGCAGCCAACTGTCGCCGGGATTGAACACTGAAGCTTTCTTT. This encodes CASSQLSPGLNTEAFF.